The present TCR beta chain was sequenced within a study of blood T cells in healthy people across ages. Study-level points and caveats: Unsorted PBMCs ruled out conclusive naive versus antigen-experienced comparison. Unknown CMV status may confound age-related changes in expanded clones.

Combining a sample-barcoded 5' primer with a J-beta primer mix, a second PCR ran for roughly 7 to 12 cycles. A 12-random-nucleotide template-switch adaptor tagged each cDNA molecule. MiXCR, run by TCRdb on the 5' RACE reads, gives a single entry per CDR3 protein. The sample records about 510,000 distinct CDR3 sequences, about 27% being singletons. In this sample, this clonotype turned up a few times. Its target is unknown. This CDR3 has 15 residues. V was trimmed by 1 base and J by 2 bases, leaving 12 bases between them. The germline gives CDR1 SGHTA, CDR2 FQGNSA. This same sample was also part of a study on T cells of mothers and their children. From that study: Added by the second PCR's M1S primer were sample barcodes and 2-4 random nucleotides.

Material for sequencing was blood. The chain links TRBV7-2 to TRBJ2-7; D is uncertain. This clonotype originated in a boy aged 2 to 9 in good health. In DNA, the CDR3 is TGTGCCAGCAGCTTAGTAGGGTTTGGAACCTACGAGCAGTACTTC. Protein product: CASSLVGFGTYEQYF.